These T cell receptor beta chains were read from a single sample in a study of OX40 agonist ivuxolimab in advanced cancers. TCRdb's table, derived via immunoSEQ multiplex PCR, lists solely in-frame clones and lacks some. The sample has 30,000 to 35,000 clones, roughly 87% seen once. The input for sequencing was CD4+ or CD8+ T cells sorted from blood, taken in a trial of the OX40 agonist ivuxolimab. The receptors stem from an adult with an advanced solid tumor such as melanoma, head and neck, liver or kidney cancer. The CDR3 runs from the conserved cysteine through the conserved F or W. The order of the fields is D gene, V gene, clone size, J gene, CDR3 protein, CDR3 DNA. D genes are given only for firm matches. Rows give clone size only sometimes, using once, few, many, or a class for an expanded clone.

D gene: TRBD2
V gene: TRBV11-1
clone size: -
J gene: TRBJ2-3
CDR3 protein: CASSLEGLAVTDTQYF
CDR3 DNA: TGTGCCAGCAGCTTAGAGGGGCTAGCGGTCACAGATACGCAGTATTTT

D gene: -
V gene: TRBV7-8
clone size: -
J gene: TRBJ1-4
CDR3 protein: CASSLVGRNGEKLFF
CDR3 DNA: TGTGCCAGCAGCTTAGTCGGGAGAAATGGTGAAAAACTGTTTTTT

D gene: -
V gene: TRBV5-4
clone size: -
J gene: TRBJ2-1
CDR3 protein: CASSPSGNEQFF
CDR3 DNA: TGTGCCAGCAGCCCCAGCGGGAATGAGCAGTTCTTC

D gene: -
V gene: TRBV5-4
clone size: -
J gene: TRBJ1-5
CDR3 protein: CASSLGGAGSQPQHF
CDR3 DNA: TGTGCCAGCAGCTTGGGGGGGGCCGGCAGTCAGCCCCAGCATTTT

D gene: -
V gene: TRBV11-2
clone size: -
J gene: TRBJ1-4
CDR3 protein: CASSDRDGGGEKLFF
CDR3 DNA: TGTGCCAGCAGCGACCGGGACGGGGGAGGAGAAAAACTGTTTTTT

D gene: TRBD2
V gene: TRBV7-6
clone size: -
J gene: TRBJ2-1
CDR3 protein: CASSLAAGGYNEQFF
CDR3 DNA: TGTGCCAGCAGCTTAGCGGCGGGGGGGTACAATGAGCAGTTCTTC

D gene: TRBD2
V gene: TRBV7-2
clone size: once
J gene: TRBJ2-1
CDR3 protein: CASSFGASGNEQFF
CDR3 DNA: TGTGCCAGCAGCTTCGGGGCTAGCGGTAATGAGCAGTTCTTC

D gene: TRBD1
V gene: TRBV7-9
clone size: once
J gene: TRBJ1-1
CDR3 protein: CASSFPGQVNTEAFF
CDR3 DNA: TGTGCCAGCAGCTTCCCGGGACAGGTGAACACTGAAGCTTTCTTT

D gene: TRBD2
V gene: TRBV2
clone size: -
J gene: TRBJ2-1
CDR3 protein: CASSSLAGAWNEQFF
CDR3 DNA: TGTGCCAGCAGCTCTCTAGCGGGAGCATGGAATGAGCAGTTCTTC

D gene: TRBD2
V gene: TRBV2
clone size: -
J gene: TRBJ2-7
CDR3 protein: CASSMGSGGPEQYF
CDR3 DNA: TGTGCCAGCAGTATGGGCTCGGGGGGTCCCGAGCAGTACTTC

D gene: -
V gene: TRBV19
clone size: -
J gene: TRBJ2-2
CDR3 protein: CASSYAATGELFF
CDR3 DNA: TGTGCCAGTAGTTACGCAGCCACCGGGGAGCTGTTTTTT

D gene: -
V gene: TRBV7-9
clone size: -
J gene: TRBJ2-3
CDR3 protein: CASSGYGAGSTDTQYF
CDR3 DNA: TGTGCCAGCAGCGGATACGGGGCGGGCAGCACAGATACGCAGTATTTT

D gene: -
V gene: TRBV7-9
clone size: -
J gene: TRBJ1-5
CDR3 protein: CASSLENQPQHF
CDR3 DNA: TGTGCCAGCAGCTTAGAAAATCAGCCCCAGCATTTT

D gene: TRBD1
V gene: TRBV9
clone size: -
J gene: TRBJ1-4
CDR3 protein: CASSDGTGLEKLFF
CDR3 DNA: TGTGCCAGCAGCGACGGGACAGGGCTTGAAAAACTGTTTTTT

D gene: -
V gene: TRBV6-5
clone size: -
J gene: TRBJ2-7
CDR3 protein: CASSYSMGDSYEQYF
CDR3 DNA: TGTGCCAGCAGTTACTCGATGGGGGACTCCTACGAGCAGTACTTC

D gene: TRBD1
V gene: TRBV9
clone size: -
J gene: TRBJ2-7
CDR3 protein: CASSTGTGDYEQYF
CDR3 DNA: TGTGCCAGCAGCACAGGGACAGGGGACTACGAGCAGTACTTC

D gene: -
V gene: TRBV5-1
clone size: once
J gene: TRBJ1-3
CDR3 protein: CASSWGMDYVGNTIYF
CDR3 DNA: TGCGCCAGCAGCTGGGGGATGGACTACGTTGGAAACACCATATATTTT

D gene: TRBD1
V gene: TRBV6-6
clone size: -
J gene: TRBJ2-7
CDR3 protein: CASSAGQGISEQYF
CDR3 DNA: TGTGCCAGCAGCGCTGGACAGGGAATCTCCGAGCAGTACTTC

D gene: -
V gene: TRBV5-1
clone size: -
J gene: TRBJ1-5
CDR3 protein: CASSLDDPYSNQPQHF
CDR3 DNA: TGCGCCAGCAGCCTCGACGACCCCTATAGCAATCAGCCCCAGCATTTT

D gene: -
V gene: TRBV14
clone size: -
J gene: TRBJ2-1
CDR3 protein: CASSLGGNEQFF
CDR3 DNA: TGTGCCAGCAGCCTGGGGGGCAATGAGCAGTTCTTC

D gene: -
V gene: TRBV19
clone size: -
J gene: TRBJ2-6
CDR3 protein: CASSIVGGSSGANVLTF
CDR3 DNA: TGTGCCAGTAGTATAGTAGGTGGCAGCTCTGGGGCCAACGTCCTGACTTTC

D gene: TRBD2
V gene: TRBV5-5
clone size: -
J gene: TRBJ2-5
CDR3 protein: CASSFGTSGQETQYF
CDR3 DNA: TGTGCCAGCAGCTTCGGGACTAGCGGCCAAGAGACCCAGTACTTC

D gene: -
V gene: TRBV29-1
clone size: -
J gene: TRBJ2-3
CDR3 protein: CSVSGLSEQGTDTQYF
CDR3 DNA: TGCAGCGTCTCGGGACTCTCTGAACAAGGCACAGATACGCAGTATTTT

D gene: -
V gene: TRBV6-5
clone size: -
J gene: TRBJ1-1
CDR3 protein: CASSFRVVTEAFF
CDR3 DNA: TGTGCCAGCAGTTTCAGGGTGGTCACTGAAGCTTTCTTT

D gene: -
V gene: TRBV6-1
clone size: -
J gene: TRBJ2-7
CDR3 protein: CASSAGELAYEQYF
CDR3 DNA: TGTGCCAGCAGTGCCGGGGAACTAGCCTACGAGCAGTACTTC

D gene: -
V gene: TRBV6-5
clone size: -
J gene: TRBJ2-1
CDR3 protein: CASRKGGNEQFF
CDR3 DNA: TGTGCCAGCAGAAAAGGGGGGAATGAGCAGTTCTTC

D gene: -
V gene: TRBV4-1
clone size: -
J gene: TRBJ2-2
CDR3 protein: CASSLQVFTGELFF
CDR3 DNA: TGCGCCAGCAGCCTACAGGTGTTCACCGGGGAGCTGTTTTTT

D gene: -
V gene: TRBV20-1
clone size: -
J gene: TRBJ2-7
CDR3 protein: CSAFLDGEQYF
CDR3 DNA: TGCAGTGCCTTCCTAGACGGGGAGCAGTACTTC

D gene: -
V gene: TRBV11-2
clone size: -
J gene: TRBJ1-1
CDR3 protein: CATGASYGTEAFF
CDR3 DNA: TGTGCCACCGGGGCGAGTTATGGCACTGAAGCTTTCTTT

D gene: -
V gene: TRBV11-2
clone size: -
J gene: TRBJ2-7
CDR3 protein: CASSLGVLTYEQYF
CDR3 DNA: TGTGCCAGCAGCTTAGGCGTCTTAACCTACGAGCAGTACTTC

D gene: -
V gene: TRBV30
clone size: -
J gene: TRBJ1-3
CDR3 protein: CAWSVTGSGNTIYF
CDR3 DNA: TGTGCCTGGAGTGTAACAGGGTCTGGAAACACCATATATTTT

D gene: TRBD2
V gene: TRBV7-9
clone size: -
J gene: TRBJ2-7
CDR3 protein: CASSEKISGGAFISYEQYF
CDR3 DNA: TGTGCCAGCAGCGAAAAGATTAGCGGGGGGGCCTTTATTTCCTACGAGCAGTACTTC

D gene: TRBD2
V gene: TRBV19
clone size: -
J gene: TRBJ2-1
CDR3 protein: CASRLAGNNEQFF
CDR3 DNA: TGTGCCAGTAGGCTAGCGGGAAACAATGAGCAGTTCTTC

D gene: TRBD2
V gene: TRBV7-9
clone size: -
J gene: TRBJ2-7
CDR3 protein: CASSPGDYSNEQYF
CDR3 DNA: TGTGCCAGCAGCCCGGGGGACTATTCAAACGAGCAGTACTTC

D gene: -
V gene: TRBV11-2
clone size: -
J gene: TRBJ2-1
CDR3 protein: CASSLGPFWFF
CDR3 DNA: TGTGCCAGCAGCTTAGGCCCCTTTTGGTTCTTC

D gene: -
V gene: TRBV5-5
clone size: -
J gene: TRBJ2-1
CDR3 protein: CASSFYGGQSYNEQFF
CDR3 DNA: TGTGCCAGCAGCTTTTACGGGGGCCAATCCTACAATGAGCAGTTCTTC

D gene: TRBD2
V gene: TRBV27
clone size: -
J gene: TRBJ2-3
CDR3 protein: CASSLLAGGYDTQYF
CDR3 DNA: TGTGCCAGCAGTTTACTAGCGGGAGGATACGATACGCAGTATTTT

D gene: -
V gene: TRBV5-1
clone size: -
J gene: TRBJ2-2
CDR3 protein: CASSLTGRNTGELFF
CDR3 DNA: TGCGCCAGCAGCTTGACAGGGAGGAACACCGGGGAGCTGTTTTTT

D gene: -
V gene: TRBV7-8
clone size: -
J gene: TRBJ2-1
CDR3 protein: CASSPSSSYNEQFF
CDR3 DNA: TGTGCCAGCAGCCCCTCTTCTTCCTACAATGAGCAGTTCTTC

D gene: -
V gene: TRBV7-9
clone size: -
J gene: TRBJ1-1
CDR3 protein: CASRTNTIRSTEAFF
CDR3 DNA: TGTGCCAGCAGAACGAACACTATCCGGAGCACTGAAGCTTTCTTT

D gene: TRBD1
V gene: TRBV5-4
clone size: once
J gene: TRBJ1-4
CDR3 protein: CASSSPGTGDEKLFF
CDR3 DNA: TGTGCCAGCAGCTCCCCCGGGACAGGGGATGAAAAACTGTTTTTT